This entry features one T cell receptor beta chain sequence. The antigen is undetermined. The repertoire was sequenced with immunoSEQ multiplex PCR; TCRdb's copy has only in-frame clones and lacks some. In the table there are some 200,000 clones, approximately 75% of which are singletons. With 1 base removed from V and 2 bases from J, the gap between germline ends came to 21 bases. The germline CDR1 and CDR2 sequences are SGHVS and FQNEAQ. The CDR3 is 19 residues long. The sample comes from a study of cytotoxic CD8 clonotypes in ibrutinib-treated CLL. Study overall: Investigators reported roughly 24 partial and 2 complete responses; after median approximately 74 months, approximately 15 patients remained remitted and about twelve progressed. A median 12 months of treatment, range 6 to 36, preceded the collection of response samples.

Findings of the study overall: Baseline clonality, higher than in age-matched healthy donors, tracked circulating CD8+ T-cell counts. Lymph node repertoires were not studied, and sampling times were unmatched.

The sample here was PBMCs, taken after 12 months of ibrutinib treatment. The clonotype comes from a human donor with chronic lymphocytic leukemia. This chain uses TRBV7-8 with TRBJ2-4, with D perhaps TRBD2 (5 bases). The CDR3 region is CASSLVGNLALGSKNIQYF. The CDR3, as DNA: TGTGCCAGCAGCTTAGTCGGTAACTTAGCGTTAGGGTCCAAAAACATTCAGTACTTC.